The rows below give T cell receptor beta chains drawn from one sample of a study of shared clonotypes between healthy human individuals. TCRdb keeps only in-frame clones here, not all; method: immunoSEQ multiplex PCR. The sample carries approximately 110,000 clones, around 66% recorded once. Sequencing was done on a sample of memory CD8+ T cells sorted from blood. These receptors all stem from a woman between 25 and 40 years old in good health. Each CDR3 is given with its conserved first and last residue. Each record gives: D gene, J gene, V gene, clone size, CDR3 DNA, CDR3 protein. D genes are given only for firm matches. Rows may omit the clone size; those that give it use once, few, many or a size class.

. | TRBJ1-1 | TRBV6-5 | many | TGTGCCAGCAGTCAGGGGATGGGTGAAGCTTTCTTT | CASSQGMGEAFF
TRBD2 | TRBJ2-7 | TRBV14 | . | TGTGCCAGCAGCCATTTCAAGCGGGAGGCCTACGAGCAGTACTTC | CASSHFKREAYEQYF
. | TRBJ2-3 | TRBV7-2 | . | TGTGCCAGCAGCTTATATACTAGCACAGATACGCAGTATTTT | CASSLYTSTDTQYF
TRBD2 | TRBJ2-1 | TRBV19 | . | TGTGCCAGTAGTGAACCGGGACTAACGAGATTACAGTTCTTC | CASSEPGLTRLQFF
TRBD1 | TRBJ1-5 | TRBV27 | . | TGTGCCAGCAGTCACCGGACAGGCTATCAGCCCCAGCATTTT | CASSHRTGYQPQHF
TRBD1 | TRBJ1-6 | TRBV28 | . | TGTGCCAGCAGCCCCGGGACAGATAATTCACCCCTCCACTTT | CASSPGTDNSPLHF
. | TRBJ2-1 | TRBV5-1 | . | TGCGCCAGCGCCACTTCATCTATTGAGCAGTTCTTC | CASATSSIEQFF
. | TRBJ1-5 | TRBV19 | . | TGTGCCAGTAGTCTGGCCAGGGTACAGCCCCAGCATTTT | CASSLARVQPQHF
TRBD2 | TRBJ2-1 | TRBV7-9 | . | TGTGCCAGCAGCCCAACTAGCGGGGCGCCCGATGAGCAGTTCTTC | CASSPTSGAPDEQFF
. | TRBJ1-2 | TRBV27 | . | TGTGCCAGCAGTCGCCACGAGGGGACGTCTGGCTACACCTTC | CASSRHEGTSGYTF
TRBD2 | TRBJ2-1 | TRBV4-2 | . | TGTGCCAGCAGCCAAGATCAAGGACTAGCGGGAGGAGGCCCCTACAATGAGCAGTTCTTC | CASSQDQGLAGGGPYNEQFF
. | TRBJ2-3 | TRBV21-1 | many | TGTGCCAGCAGCATCCGGGCCCCTAGGGATACGCAGTATTTT | CASSIRAPRDTQYF
. | TRBJ2-7 | TRBV28 | . | TGTGCCAGCAGTGACACGTCTTCATATTACGAGCAGTACTTC | CASSDTSSYYEQYF
TRBD1 | TRBJ2-7 | TRBV6-1 | once | TGTGCCAGCAGTGAGTGGGACAGGGCAGACGAGCAGTACTTC | CASSEWDRADEQYF
. | TRBJ1-5 | TRBV28 | . | TGTGCCATCGACAGCGTACTAAGCAATCAGCCCCAGCATTTT | CAIDSVLSNQPQHF
. | TRBJ2-1 | TRBV10-3 | . | TGTGCCATCAGTGAGAGGGATCCTAGCTTGAGCTACAATGAGCAGTTCTTC | CAISERDPSLSYNEQFF
. | TRBJ2-1 | TRBV20-1 | once | TGCAGTGCTAGAGCGGGAGTACAGTTCTTC | CSARAGVQFF
TRBD1 | TRBJ1-1 | TRBV19 | few | TGTGCCAGTAGGACCCCGGGACAGATGAACACTGAAGCTTTCTTT | CASRTPGQMNTEAFF
. | TRBJ1-5 | TRBV4-1 | . | TGCGCCAGCAGCCAAGATATCAGGGGCAATCAGCCCCAGCATTTT | CASSQDIRGNQPQHF
. | TRBJ1-2 | TRBV25-1 | . | TGTGCCAGCCGTCGGGAGCCAGCGGAGGGCTACACCTTC | CASRREPAEGYTF
. | TRBJ2-2 | TRBV28 | . | TGTGCCAGCAGTCGACCCGGGGAGCTGTTTTTT | CASSRPGELFF
. | TRBJ2-7 | TRBV5-1 | . | TGCGCCAGCAGCTTGGCAGCGGGCACCGAGCAGTACTTC | CASSLAAGTEQYF
TRBD2 | TRBJ2-1 | TRBV7-9 | . | TGTGCCAGCAGCTCTAGACTAGCGGGAATCTACAATGAGCAGTTCTTC | CASSSRLAGIYNEQFF
. | TRBJ1-1 | TRBV28 | once | TGTGCCAGCAGTTTCTGGCCAGGGACCCACATGAACACTGAAGCTTTCTTT | CASSFWPGTHMNTEAFF
. | TRBJ2-1 | TRBV5-4 | many | TGTGCCAGCAGCAATAGCGGTGGGGGGAATGAGCAGTTCTTC | CASSNSGGGNEQFF
TRBD2 | TRBJ2-7 | TRBV19 | . | TGTGCCAGTAGTAGGGCGGGAGGGATCAACGAGCAGTACTTC | CASSRAGGINEQYF
TRBD1 | TRBJ2-2 | TRBV29-1 | . | TGCAGCGTCTTACAGGGGACCGGGGAGCTGTTTTTT | CSVLQGTGELFF
. | TRBJ1-1 | TRBV7-9 | . | TGTGCCAGCAGCTTACGGGGGCCAGAAGCTTTCTTT | CASSLRGPEAFF
. | TRBJ2-7 | TRBV4-1 | . | TGTGCCAGCAGTGAGGGACACCACTCCTACGAGCAGTACTTC | CASSEGHHSYEQYF
. | TRBJ2-2 | TRBV5-1 | . | TGCGCCAGCAGCTTGTCTGGGCCCGGGGAGCTGTTTTTT | CASSLSGPGELFF
TRBD1 | TRBJ2-5 | TRBV6-5 | . | TGTGCCAGCAGCCCCGGGACAGGGGGAGAGACCCAGTACTTC | CASSPGTGGETQYF
. | TRBJ1-5 | TRBV18 | . | TGTGCCAGCTCACCGTATCCACTCCCGGGACCCGGCAATCAGCCCCAGCATTTT | CASSPYPLPGPGNQPQHF
TRBD2 | TRBJ2-7 | TRBV5-1 | . | TGCGCCAGCAGCTTGTACGGGACTAGTCTCGAGCAGTACTTC | CASSLYGTSLEQYF
TRBD1 | TRBJ1-2 | TRBV27 | . | TGTGCCAGCAGTTTATCGAGGGACAGCTATGGCTACACCTTC | CASSLSRDSYGYTF
. | TRBJ2-1 | TRBV7-9 | . | TGTGCCAGCAGCGCGGTGGGCTATGAGCAGTTCTTC | CASSAVGYEQFF
TRBD1 | TRBJ2-1 | TRBV11-2 | . | TGTGCCAGCAGCTCCCGGGACAGGTATTTCGATGAGCAGTTCTTC | CASSSRDRYFDEQFF
TRBD2 | TRBJ2-7 | TRBV2 | . | TGTGCCACCGAGGGTGCGGGAGAGGCGATAGAGCAGTACTTC | CATEGAGEAIEQYF
TRBD2 | TRBJ2-1 | TRBV2 | many | TGTGCCAGCAGGCCTGCCTTGACTAGCGGGAGGGTTGGTGAGCAGTTCTTC | CASRPALTSGRVGEQFF
. | TRBJ1-2 | TRBV4-2 | . | TGTGCCAGCACCTACAGTCTAGGAGCTAACTATGGCTACACCTTC | CASTYSLGANYGYTF
TRBD1 | TRBJ2-1 | TRBV5-1 | . | TGCGCCAGCAGCTTGGCGGGGACAGGGCTAAGAAATGAGCAGTTCTTC | CASSLAGTGLRNEQFF
TRBD1 | TRBJ2-7 | TRBV7-3 | . | TGTGCCAGCAGCTTAGGACAGGGAAGCAACGAGCAGTACTTC | CASSLGQGSNEQYF
. | TRBJ2-1 | TRBV9 | . | TGTGCCAGCGGGCGGACAGCCAACAATGAGCAGTTCTTC | CASGRTANNEQFF
TRBD1 | TRBJ2-7 | TRBV10-1 | . | TGCGCCAGCAGTGATGGGGACAGCTACTACGAGCAGTACTTC | CASSDGDSYYEQYF
. | TRBJ2-2 | TRBV10-2 | many | TGCGCCAGCAAGTCCACCGGGGAGCTGTTTTTT | CASKSTGELFF
TRBD2 | TRBJ2-7 | TRBV5-6 | . | TGTGCCAGCAGCCTACTAGCGGATCCCTACGAGCAGTACTTC | CASSLLADPYEQYF
. | TRBJ2-7 | TRBV2 | . | TGTGCCAGCAGTGAAAGTGGGGGCCGCGAGCAGTACTTC | CASSESGGREQYF
. | TRBJ2-7 | TRBV18 | . | TGTGCCAGCTCACCCAGACCTTTCCCAAGCTCCTACGAGCAGTACTTC | CASSPRPFPSSYEQYF
TRBD1 | TRBJ2-7 | TRBV28 | . | TGTGCCAGCAGTTCCGGACAGGGGCTTCAGTACTTC | CASSSGQGLQYF
TRBD2 | TRBJ2-1 | TRBV19 | . | TGTGCCAGTAGTATAACTAGCGGGAGACACAATGAGCAGTTCTTC | CASSITSGRHNEQFF
. | TRBJ2-5 | TRBV23-1 | . | TGCGCCAGCACCCGGCGGCGGGCACAAGAGACCCAGTACTTC | CASTRRRAQETQYF
. | TRBJ2-1 | TRBV4-2 | . | TGTGCCAGCAGCCAAGTGGTGGAGCGGGATGAGCAGTTCTTC | CASSQVVERDEQFF
. | TRBJ2-6 | TRBV28 | . | TGTGCCAGCAGGTCTTTAAATGGGGCCAACGTCCTGACTTTC | CASRSLNGANVLTF
TRBD2 | TRBJ2-4 | TRBV27 | . | TGTGCCAGCAGTCCAGTGGGGGGAGGGCCCCGAAACATTCAGTACTTC | CASSPVGGGPRNIQYF